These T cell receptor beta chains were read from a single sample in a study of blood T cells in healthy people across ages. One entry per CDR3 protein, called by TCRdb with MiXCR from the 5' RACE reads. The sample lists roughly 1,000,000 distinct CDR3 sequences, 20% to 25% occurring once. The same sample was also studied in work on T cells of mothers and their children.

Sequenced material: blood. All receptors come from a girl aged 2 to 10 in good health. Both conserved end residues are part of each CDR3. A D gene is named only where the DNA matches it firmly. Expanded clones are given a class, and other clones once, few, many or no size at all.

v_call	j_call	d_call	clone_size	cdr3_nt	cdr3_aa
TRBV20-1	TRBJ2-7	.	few	TGCAGTGCTAGGTCTCTGGATACCTACGAGCAGTACTTC	CSARSLDTYEQYF
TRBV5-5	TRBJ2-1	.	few	TGTGCCAGCAGATCCGGGACCCATACAGCGGATGAGCAGTTCTTC	CASRSGTHTADEQFF
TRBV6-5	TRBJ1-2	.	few	TGTGCCAGCAGTTACTACCCATCCGGGGGGGACGAGGAAAATGGCTACACCTTC	CASSYYPSGGDEENGYTF
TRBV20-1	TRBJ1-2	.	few	TGCAGTGCTAGAGGGGGAGGCGGGAAAGGGGGCTACACCTTC	CSARGGGGKGGYTF
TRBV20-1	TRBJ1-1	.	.	TGCAGTGCTAGAGACCAATCCGGGATGGGTGAAGCTTTCTTT	CSARDQSGMGEAFF
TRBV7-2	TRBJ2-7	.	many	TGTGCCAGCAGCTTACAGGGATCGTCCTACGAGCAGTACTTC	CASSLQGSSYEQYF
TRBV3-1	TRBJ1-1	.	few	TGTGCCAGCAGCCAAGTGGTCAGCACTGAAGCTTTCTTT	CASSQVVSTEAFF
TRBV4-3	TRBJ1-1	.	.	TGCGCCAGCAGCCAAGATCTTGGGCCTGAAGCTTTCTTT	CASSQDLGPEAFF
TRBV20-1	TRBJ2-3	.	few	TGCAGTGCTGGTCTGAGAGATACGCAGTATTTT	CSAGLRDTQYF
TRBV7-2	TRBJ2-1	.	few	TGTGCCAGCAGCCCCCTAGCTAACAATGAGCAGTTCTTC	CASSPLANNEQFF
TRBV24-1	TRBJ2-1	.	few	TGTGCCACCAGTGCCTATCACGAGCAGTTCTTC	CATSAYHEQFF
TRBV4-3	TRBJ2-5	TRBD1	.	TGCGCCAGCGGTCGAGGGACAGGGGCCCAAGAGACCCAGTACTTC	CASGRGTGAQETQYF
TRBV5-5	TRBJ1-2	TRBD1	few	TGTGCCAGCAGCTTGGGACAGGGGTTTGGCTACACCTTC	CASSLGQGFGYTF
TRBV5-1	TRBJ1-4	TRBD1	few	TGCGCCAGCAGCTTGGGGGAGACAGGGGATGAAAAACTGTTTTTT	CASSLGETGDEKLFF
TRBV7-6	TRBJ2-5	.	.	TGTGCCAGCAGCTTAGATGCGGGACAACAAGAGACCCAGTACTTC	CASSLDAGQQETQYF
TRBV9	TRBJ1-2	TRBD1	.	TGTGCCAGCAGCGTGGACAGGGGGGGTGGCGGCTACACCTTC	CASSVDRGGGGYTF
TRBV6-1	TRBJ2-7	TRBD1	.	TGTGCCAGCAGTGACCCCGGGACAGGGGCTCAAGAGCAGTACTTC	CASSDPGTGAQEQYF
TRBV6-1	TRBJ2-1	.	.	TGTGCCACCCGACCGACCAGTGACAATGAGCAGTTCTTC	CATRPTSDNEQFF
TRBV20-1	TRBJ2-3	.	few	TGCAGTGCTAGAGCTTTGGTAGTGGTGGGCACAGATACGCAGTATTTT	CSARALVVVGTDTQYF
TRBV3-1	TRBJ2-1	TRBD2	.	TGTGCCAGCAGCCGACCCCTAGCGGGGGGATACAATGAGCAGTTCTTC	CASSRPLAGGYNEQFF
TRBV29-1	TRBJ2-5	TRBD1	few	TGCAGCGTTGAATTGGGACAGGGATACGAGACCCAGTACTTC	CSVELGQGYETQYF
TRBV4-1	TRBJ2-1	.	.	TGCGCCAGCAGCCAAGAAGATTCCGGGAATTCTGGCGGTGAGCAGTTCTTC	CASSQEDSGNSGGEQFF